This is a list of T cell receptor beta chains from one sample in a study of blood T cell repertoires in COVID-19. TCRdb keeps only in-frame clones here, not all; method: immunoSEQ multiplex PCR. The table records about 190,000 clones, 88% of them present only once. Sequencing used peripheral blood. Receptors were obtained from a man aged 25-45 years with acute or convalescent COVID-19. Each CDR3 is given with its conserved first and last residue. The order of the fields is clone size, V gene, J gene, D gene, CDR3 protein, CDR3 DNA. The D gene is left open where the match is weak. A row's size may be missing; if present it is once, few, many or a size class.

.	TRBV11-3	TRBJ1-1	.	CASSLDSTGLTEAFF	TGTGCCAGCAGCTTAGATTCTACGGGACTCACTGAAGCTTTCTTT
.	TRBV20-1	TRBJ1-3	.	CSSQFGNTIYF	TGCAGTTCCCAATTCGGAAACACCATATATTTT
.	TRBV6-5	TRBJ1-5	TRBD1	CASKGTGYGQPQHF	TGTGCCAGCAAAGGGACAGGGTATGGTCAGCCCCAGCATTTT
few	TRBV5-1	TRBJ2-2	.	CASSPGTPNTGELFF	TGCGCCAGCAGCCCCGGGACACCGAACACCGGGGAGCTGTTTTTT
.	TRBV9	TRBJ2-1	TRBD2	CASSPHRTSSYNEQFF	TGTGCCAGCAGCCCTCACAGGACTAGCTCCTACAATGAGCAGTTCTTC
.	TRBV9	TRBJ1-3	.	CASSSRQDSGNTIYF	TGTGCCAGCAGCTCCCGACAGGACTCTGGAAACACCATATATTTT
.	TRBV2	TRBJ2-2	TRBD1	CASSAGTGATGELFF	TGTGCCAGCAGCGCCGGGACAGGGGCCACCGGGGAGCTGTTTTTT
.	TRBV10-3	TRBJ2-7	TRBD2	CAISGTSGRGASREQYF	TGTGCCATCAGCGGGACTAGCGGGAGAGGGGCCTCCCGAGAGCAGTACTTC
.	TRBV7-9	TRBJ1-6	.	CASSLGSGRSSPLHF	TGTGCCAGCAGCTTAGGGTCAGGGCGCAGTTCACCCCTCCACTTT
.	TRBV2	TRBJ1-5	.	CASSEGTLSNQPQHF	TGTGCCAGCAGTGAAGGGACACTTAGCAATCAGCCCCAGCATTTT
.	TRBV2	TRBJ2-7	.	CASSVSSGRPYEQYF	TGTGCCAGCAGTGTGAGTAGCGGACGACCCTACGAGCAGTACTTC
.	TRBV5-6	TRBJ1-5	.	CASSLAQAGQPQHF	TGTGCCAGCAGCTTGGCCCAGGCAGGTCAGCCCCAGCATTTT
once	TRBV2	TRBJ1-1	TRBD1	CASSEPQGKPNTEAFF	TGTGCCAGCAGTGAACCACAGGGGAAACCGAACACTGAAGCTTTCTTT
.	TRBV4-1	TRBJ2-5	TRBD2	CASSQDWLAGGRQTQYF	TGCGCCAGCAGCCAAGATTGGCTAGCGGGGGGTAGGCAGACCCAGTACTTC
.	TRBV12-3/TRBV12-4	TRBJ1-4	.	CASSYFSPEKLFF	TGTGCCAGCAGTTACTTTTCTCCGGAAAAACTGTTTTTT
once	TRBV7-9	TRBJ1-1	TRBD1	CASRPTGDRVNTEAFF	TGTGCCAGCAGACCCACAGGGGATCGTGTGAACACTGAAGCTTTCTTT
few	TRBV6-5	TRBJ1-3	TRBD1	CASSFGTGVSGNTIYF	TGTGCCAGCAGTTTTGGGACAGGGGTATCAGGAAACACCATATATTTT
.	TRBV30	TRBJ1-1	TRBD1	CAWIQGWTEAFF	TGTGCCTGGATACAGGGGTGGACTGAAGCTTTCTTT
.	TRBV4-1	TRBJ2-2	.	CASSQEPDTGELFF	TGCGCCAGCAGCCAAGAGCCGGACACCGGGGAGCTGTTTTTT
few	TRBV19	TRBJ1-1	.	CASSLGGGTEAFF	TGTGCCAGTAGTCTCGGGGGTGGCACTGAAGCTTTCTTT
.	TRBV19	TRBJ1-2	TRBD1	CASDRGHYGYTF	TGTGCCAGCGACAGGGGTCACTATGGCTACACCTTC
.	TRBV7-2	TRBJ1-2	.	CASSLGGDGYTF	TGTGCCAGCAGCTTAGGAGGAGATGGCTACACCTTC
.	TRBV5-1	TRBJ2-3	.	CASSGPTTEDTQYF	TGCGCCAGCAGCGGACCCACGACAGAAGATACGCAGTATTTT
.	TRBV28	TRBJ2-7	TRBD1	CATSWGTGTYEQYF	TGTGCCACCTCGTGGGGGACAGGGACCTACGAGCAGTACTTC
.	TRBV11-2	TRBJ1-1	TRBD1	CASSKTGGDTEAFF	TGTGCCAGCAGCAAAACAGGGGGCGACACTGAAGCTTTCTTT
.	TRBV9	TRBJ2-2	.	CASSVERGYGELFF	TGTGCCAGCAGCGTTGAAAGGGGTTACGGGGAGCTGTTTTTT
.	TRBV3-1/TRBV3-2	TRBJ2-5	TRBD1	CASSSRVGQGAETQYF	TGTGCCAGCAGCTCAAGGGTCGGACAGGGGGCGGAGACCCAGTACTTC
.	TRBV19	TRBJ2-2	.	CASSIRGNTGELFF	TGTGCCAGTAGTATTCGCGGGAACACCGGGGAGCTGTTTTTT
.	TRBV10-3	TRBJ2-5	.	CAISEDIIGETQYF	TGTGCCATCAGTGAGGATATCATCGGGGAGACCCAGTACTTC
.	TRBV10-3	TRBJ2-7	TRBD2	CAISAGGFYNYEQYF	TGTGCCATCAGCGCGGGGGGGTTTTATAACTACGAGCAGTACTTC
.	TRBV5-4	TRBJ1-4	TRBD1	CASSLNGDRVLDEKLFF	TGTGCCAGCAGCTTGAACGGGGACAGGGTTTTGGATGAAAAACTGTTTTTT
.	TRBV7-8	TRBJ1-6	TRBD1	CASSLTGTYNSPLHF	TGTGCCAGCAGCTTGACAGGGACCTATAATTCACCCCTCCACTTT
.	TRBV3-1/TRBV3-2	TRBJ2-3	.	CASGPGLHTDTQYF	TGTGCCAGCGGACCGGGACTTCACACAGATACGCAGTATTTT
.	TRBV9	TRBJ2-5	.	CASSGGAAETQYF	TGTGCCAGCAGCGGCGGAGCCGCGGAGACCCAGTACTTC
.	TRBV7-7	TRBJ2-3	TRBD2	CASSSSAGGTDTQYF	TGTGCTAGCAGCTCCTCCGCGGGGGGCACAGATACGCAGTATTTT
.	TRBV18	TRBJ1-1	.	CASSPFPRDTEAFF	TGTGCCAGCTCACCCTTCCCTCGGGACACTGAAGCTTTCTTT
.	TRBV21-1	TRBJ1-1	.	CARGGNTEAFF	TGTGCCAGGGGGGGAAACACTGAAGCTTTCTTT
.	TRBV7-8	TRBJ1-5	TRBD1	CASTPGQGTNQPQHF	TGTGCCAGCACCCCGGGACAGGGTACGAATCAGCCCCAGCATTTT
.	TRBV15	TRBJ2-5	TRBD1	CATSRGVTGGSETQYF	TGTGCCACCAGCAGAGGGGTGACAGGGGGATCAGAGACCCAGTACTTC
once	TRBV30	TRBJ2-5	TRBD1	CAWMARGRSETQYF	TGTGCCTGGATGGCCAGGGGGCGCAGCGAGACCCAGTACTTC
.	TRBV16	TRBJ1-4	.	CASSPSSTEKLFF	TGTGCCAGCAGCCCCTCCAGTACTGAAAAACTGTTTTTT
.	TRBV23-1	TRBJ2-5	.	CASSQSATAVHETQYF	TGCGCCAGCAGTCAATCTGCGACAGCAGTCCATGAGACCCAGTACTTC
.	TRBV5-4	TRBJ1-2	TRBD1	CASHQDRAVYGYTF	TGTGCCAGTCATCAGGACAGGGCCGTATATGGCTACACCTTC
.	TRBV18	TRBJ2-3	.	CASSPSPPPDTQYF	TGTGCCAGCTCACCAAGCCCGCCTCCAGATACGCAGTATTTT
.	TRBV9	TRBJ2-1	TRBD2	CASSETSGGDNEQFF	TGTGCCAGCAGCGAGACTAGCGGGGGAGACAATGAGCAGTTCTTC
.	TRBV9	TRBJ1-1	.	CASSVRGAENTEAFF	TGTGCCAGCAGCGTTCGGGGGGCCGAGAACACTGAAGCTTTCTTT